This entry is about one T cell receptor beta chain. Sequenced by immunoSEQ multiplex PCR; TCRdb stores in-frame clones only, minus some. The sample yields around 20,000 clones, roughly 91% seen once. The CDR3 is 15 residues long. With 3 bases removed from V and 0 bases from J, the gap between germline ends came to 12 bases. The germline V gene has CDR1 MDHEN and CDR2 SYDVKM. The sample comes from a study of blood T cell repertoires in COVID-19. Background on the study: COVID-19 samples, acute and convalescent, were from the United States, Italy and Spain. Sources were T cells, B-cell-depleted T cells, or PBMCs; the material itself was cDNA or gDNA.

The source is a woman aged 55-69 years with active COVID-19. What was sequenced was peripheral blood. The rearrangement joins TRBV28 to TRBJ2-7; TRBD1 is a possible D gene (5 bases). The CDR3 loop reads CASSLVGQFSYEQYF. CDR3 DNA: TGTGCCAGCAGTTTGGTAGGACAATTCTCCTACGAGCAGTACTTC.